This TCR beta chain was found in a study of OX40 agonist ivuxolimab in advanced cancers. Study background: The patients' treatment was ivuxolimab, an agonistic anti-OX40 (CD134) antibody.

Profiled with immunoSEQ multiplex PCR; TCRdb holds only in-frame clones, not every one. The table lists approximately 70,000 clones, approximately 90% of them singletons. The receptor was isolated from an adult with an advanced solid tumor such as melanoma, head and neck, liver or kidney cancer. Source: CD4+ or CD8+ T cells sorted from blood, taken in a trial of the OX40 agonist ivuxolimab.

In DNA, the CDR3 is TGTGCCAGTAGTATCAAGGGGAACACCGGGGAGCTGTTTTTT. Translated, it gives CASSIKGNTGELFF. The chain carries TRBV19 and TRBJ2-2, with D uncertain. CDR1 is LNHDA and CDR2 is SQIVND in the germline V gene (reference sequence). The CDR3 extends over 14 amino acids. V was trimmed by 3 bases and J by 1 base, leaving 6 bases between them.